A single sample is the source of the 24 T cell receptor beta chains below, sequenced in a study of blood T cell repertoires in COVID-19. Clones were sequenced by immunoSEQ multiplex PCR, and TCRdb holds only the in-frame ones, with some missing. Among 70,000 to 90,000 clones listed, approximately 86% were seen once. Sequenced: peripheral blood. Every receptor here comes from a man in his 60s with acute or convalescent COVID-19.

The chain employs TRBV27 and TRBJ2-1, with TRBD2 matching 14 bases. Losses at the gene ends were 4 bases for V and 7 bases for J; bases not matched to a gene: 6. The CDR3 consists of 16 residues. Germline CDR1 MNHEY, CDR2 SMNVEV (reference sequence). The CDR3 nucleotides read TGTGCCAGCAGTTCTTTGACTAGCGGGGGGGGAAATGAGCAGTTCTTC. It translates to CASSSLTSGGGNEQFF.

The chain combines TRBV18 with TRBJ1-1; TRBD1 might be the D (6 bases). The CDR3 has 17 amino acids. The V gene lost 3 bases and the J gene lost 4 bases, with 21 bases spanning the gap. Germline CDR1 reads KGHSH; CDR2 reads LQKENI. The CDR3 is CASSPYLGTGRGTEAFF. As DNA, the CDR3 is TGTGCCAGCTCACCCTACCTAGGAACAGGGAGGGGCACTGAAGCTTTCTTT.

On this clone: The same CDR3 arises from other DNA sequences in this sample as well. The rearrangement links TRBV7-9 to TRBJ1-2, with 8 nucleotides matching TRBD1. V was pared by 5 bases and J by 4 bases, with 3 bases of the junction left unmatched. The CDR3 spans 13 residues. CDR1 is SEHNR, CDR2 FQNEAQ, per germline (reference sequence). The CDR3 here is CASSPGTGYGYTF. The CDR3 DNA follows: TGTGCCAGCAGCCCCGGGACAGGCTATGGCTACACCTTC.

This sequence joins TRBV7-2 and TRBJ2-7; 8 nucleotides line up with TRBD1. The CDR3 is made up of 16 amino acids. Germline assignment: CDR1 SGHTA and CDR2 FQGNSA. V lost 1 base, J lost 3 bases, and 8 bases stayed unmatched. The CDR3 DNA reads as TGTGCCAGCAGCTTAGGGGTGGGACAGGCCCTCTACGAGCAGTACTTC. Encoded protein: CASSLGVGQALYEQYF.

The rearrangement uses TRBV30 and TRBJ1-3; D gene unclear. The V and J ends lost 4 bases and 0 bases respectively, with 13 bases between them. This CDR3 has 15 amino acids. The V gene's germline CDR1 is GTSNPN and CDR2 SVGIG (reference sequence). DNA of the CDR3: TGTGCCTGGAATACTATCAGCAGCTCTGGAAACACCATATATTTT. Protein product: CAWNTISSSGNTIYF.

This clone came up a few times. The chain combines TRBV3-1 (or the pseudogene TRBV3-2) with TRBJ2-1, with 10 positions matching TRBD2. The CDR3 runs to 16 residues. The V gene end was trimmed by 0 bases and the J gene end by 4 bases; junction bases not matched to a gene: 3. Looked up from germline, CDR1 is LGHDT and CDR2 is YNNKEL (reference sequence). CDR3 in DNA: TGTGCCAGCAGCCAAGAACTAGCGGGGAGATACAATGAGCAGTTCTTC. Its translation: CASSQELAGRYNEQFF.

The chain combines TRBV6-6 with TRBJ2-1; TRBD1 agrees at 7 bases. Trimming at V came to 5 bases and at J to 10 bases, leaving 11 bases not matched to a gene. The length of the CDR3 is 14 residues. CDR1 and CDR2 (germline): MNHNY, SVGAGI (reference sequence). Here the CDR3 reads CASSPGPLQGEQFF. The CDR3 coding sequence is TGTGCCAGCAGTCCTGGCCCCTTACAGGGGGAGCAGTTCTTC.

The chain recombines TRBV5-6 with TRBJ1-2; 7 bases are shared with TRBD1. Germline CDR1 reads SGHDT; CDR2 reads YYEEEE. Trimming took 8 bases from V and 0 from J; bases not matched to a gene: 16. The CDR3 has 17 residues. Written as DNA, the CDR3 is TGTGCCAGTACTACAGGGGTACGAAGAATATCTAACTATGGCTACACCTTC. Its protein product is CASTTGVRRISNYGYTF.

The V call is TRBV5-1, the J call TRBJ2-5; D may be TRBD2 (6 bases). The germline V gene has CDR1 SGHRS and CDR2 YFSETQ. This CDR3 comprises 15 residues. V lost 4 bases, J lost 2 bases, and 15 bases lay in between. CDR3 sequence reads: CASSPGLGGQETQYF. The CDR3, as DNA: TGCGCCAGCAGCCCCGGACTGGGGGGACAAGAGACCCAGTACTTC.

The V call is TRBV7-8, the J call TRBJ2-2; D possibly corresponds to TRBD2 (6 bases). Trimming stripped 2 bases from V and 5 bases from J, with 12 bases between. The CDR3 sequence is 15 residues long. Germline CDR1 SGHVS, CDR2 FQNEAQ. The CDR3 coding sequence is TGTGCCAGCAGCTTATCACTAGCAGAAACCGGGGAGCTGTTTTTT. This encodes CASSLSLAETGELFF. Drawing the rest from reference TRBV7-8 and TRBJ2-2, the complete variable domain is GAGVSQSPRYKVAKRGQDVALRCDPISGHVSLFWYQQALGQGPEFLTYFQNEAQLDKSGLPSDRFFAERPEGSVSTLKIQRTQQEDSAVYLCASSLSLAETGELFFGEGSRLTVL.

The CDR3 region is CASSLHGTGDTDTQYF. The CDR3 nucleotides are TGCGCCAGCAGCTTACACGGGACAGGGGACACAGATACGCAGTATTTT. The chain carries TRBV5-1 and TRBJ2-3; TRBD1 agrees at 10 bases. CDR1 and CDR2 from the germline V gene are SGHRS and YFSETQ. Losses at the gene ends were 2 bases for V and 2 bases for J; bases not matched to a gene: 5. This CDR3 region has 16 residues.

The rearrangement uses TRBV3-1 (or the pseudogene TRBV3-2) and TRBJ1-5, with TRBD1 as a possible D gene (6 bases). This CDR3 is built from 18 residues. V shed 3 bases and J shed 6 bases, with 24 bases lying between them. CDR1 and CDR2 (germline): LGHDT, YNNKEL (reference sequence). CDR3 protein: CASSHLHPREGVVQPQHF. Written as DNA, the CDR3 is TGTGCCAGCAGCCACCTACACCCGCGGGAGGGGGTGGTTCAGCCCCAGCATTTT.

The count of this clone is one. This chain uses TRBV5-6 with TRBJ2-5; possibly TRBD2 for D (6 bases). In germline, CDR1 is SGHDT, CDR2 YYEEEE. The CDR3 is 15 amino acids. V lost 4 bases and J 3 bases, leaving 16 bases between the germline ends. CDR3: CASSRRLLAEETQYF. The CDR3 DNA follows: TGTGCCAGCAGCCGACGATTACTAGCAGAAGAGACCCAGTACTTC.

In DNA form, the CDR3 reads TGTGCCAGCAGCCCGGCTAGCGGGAGTCACGAGCAGTACTTC. Protein sequence: CASSPASGSHEQYF. The V call is TRBV6-5, the J call TRBJ2-7, with 10 positions matching TRBD2. V trimming: 6 bases; J trimming: 5 bases; junction bases outside the gene matches: 7. CDR3 length: 14 amino acids. Germline V lookup: CDR1 MNHEY, CDR2 SVGAGI.

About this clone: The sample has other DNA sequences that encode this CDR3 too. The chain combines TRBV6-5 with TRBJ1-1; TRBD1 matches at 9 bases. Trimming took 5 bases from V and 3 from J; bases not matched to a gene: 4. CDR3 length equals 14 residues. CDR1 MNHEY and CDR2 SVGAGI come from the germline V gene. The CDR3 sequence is CASSRQGEYTEAFF. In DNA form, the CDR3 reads TGTGCCAGCAGTCGACAGGGGGAGTACACTGAAGCTTTCTTT.

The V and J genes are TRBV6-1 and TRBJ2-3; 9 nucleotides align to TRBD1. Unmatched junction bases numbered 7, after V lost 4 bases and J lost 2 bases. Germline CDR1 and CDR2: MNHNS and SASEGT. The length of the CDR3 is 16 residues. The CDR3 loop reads CASSGGTGKDTDTQYF. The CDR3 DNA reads TGTGCCAGCAGTGGAGGGACAGGGAAGGACACAGATACGCAGTATTTT.

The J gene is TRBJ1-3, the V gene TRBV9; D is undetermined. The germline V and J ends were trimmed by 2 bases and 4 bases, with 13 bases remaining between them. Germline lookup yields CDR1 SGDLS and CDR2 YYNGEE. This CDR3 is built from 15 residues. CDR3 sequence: CASSVGEVWGNTIYF. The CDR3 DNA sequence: TGTGCCAGCAGCGTCGGGGAGGTGTGGGGAAACACCATATATTTT.

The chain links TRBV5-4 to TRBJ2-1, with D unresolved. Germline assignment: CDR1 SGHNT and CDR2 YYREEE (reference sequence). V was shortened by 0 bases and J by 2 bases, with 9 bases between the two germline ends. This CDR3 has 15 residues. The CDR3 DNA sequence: TGTGCCAGCAGCTTGGATCCGTTTCCCTACAATGAGCAGTTCTTC. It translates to CASSLDPFPYNEQFF.

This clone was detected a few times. CDR3 DNA: TGTGCCAGCAGCTTCAGTGGCAAAGTCTCCCTAGTTGAGACCCAGTACTTC. Amino acids: CASSFSGKVSLVETQYF. The chain recombines TRBV11-2 with TRBJ2-5, with no clear D. V was trimmed by 3 bases and J by 5 bases, leaving 22 bases between them. The CDR3 has 17 amino acids. Per germline, CDR1 SGHAT and CDR2 FQNNGV.

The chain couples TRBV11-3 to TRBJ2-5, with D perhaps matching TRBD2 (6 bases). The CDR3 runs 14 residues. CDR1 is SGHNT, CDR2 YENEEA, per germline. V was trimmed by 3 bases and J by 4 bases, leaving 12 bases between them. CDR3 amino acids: CASSLGGALETQYF. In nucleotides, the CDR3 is TGTGCCAGCAGCTTGGGCGGGGCTCTAGAGACCCAGTACTTC.

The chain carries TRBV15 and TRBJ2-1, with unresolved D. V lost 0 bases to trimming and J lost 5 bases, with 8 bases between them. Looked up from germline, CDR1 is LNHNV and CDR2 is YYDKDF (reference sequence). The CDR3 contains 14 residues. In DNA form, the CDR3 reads TGTGCCACCAGCAGAGATCGGTCCAACAATGAGCAGTTCTTC. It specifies CATSRDRSNNEQFF.

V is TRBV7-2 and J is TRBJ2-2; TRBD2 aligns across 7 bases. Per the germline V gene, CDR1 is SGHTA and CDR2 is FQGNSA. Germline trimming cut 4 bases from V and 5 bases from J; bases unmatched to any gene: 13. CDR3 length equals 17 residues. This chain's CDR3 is CASSSPGGGFRTGELFF. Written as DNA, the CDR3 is TGTGCCAGCAGCTCACCCGGCGGGGGATTTAGAACCGGGGAGCTGTTTTTT.

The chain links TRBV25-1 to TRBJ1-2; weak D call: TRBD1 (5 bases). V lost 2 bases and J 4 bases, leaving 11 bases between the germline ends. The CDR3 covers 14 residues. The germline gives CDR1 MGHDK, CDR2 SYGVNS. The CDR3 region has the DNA TGTGCCAGCAGTGAAGTAGGGGTTTTCTATGGCTACACCTTC. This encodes CASSEVGVFYGYTF.

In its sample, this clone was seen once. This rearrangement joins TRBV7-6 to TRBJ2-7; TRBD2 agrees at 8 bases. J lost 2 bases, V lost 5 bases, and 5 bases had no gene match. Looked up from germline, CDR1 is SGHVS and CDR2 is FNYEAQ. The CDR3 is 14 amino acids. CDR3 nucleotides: TGTGCCAGCAGCGCCATAGCGGGGACCTACGAGCAGTACTTC. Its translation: CASSAIAGTYEQYF.